The rows below give T cell receptor beta chains drawn from one sample of a study of blood T cell repertoires in COVID-19. TCRdb's table, derived via immunoSEQ multiplex PCR, lists solely in-frame clones and lacks some. The repertoire holds 200,000 to 300,000 clones, with 75% to 90% as singletons. The sample consisted of PBMCs or T cells enriched from blood (not recorded which). All receptors come from a woman in her thirties or forties with acute COVID-19. The CDR3 runs from the conserved cysteine through the conserved F or W. The D gene is left open where the match is weak. Clone size is not always given. Where it is, it says once, few, many or a class for expanded clones.

J gene | V gene | clone size | D gene | CDR3 DNA | CDR3 protein
TRBJ1-2 | TRBV25-1 | NA | NA | TGTGCCAGCAGTGAATGGGGCGCTGGCTACACCTTC | CASSEWGAGYTF
TRBJ1-5 | TRBV11-2 | NA | NA | TGTGCCAGCAGCCGTAGGGGTGATCAGCCCCAGCATTTT | CASSRRGDQPQHF
TRBJ2-3 | TRBV12-3/TRBV12-4 | NA | NA | TGTGCCAGCAGCCGGATTTCGGGAACGCAGTATTTT | CASSRISGTQYF
TRBJ1-2 | TRBV6-1 | NA | NA | TGTGCCAGCAGTGAAGGGCGGGGGAACTATGGCTACACCTTC | CASSEGRGNYGYTF
TRBJ2-3 | TRBV2 | NA | TRBD1 | TGTGCCAGCAGCCCCGACAGGGGCGGCACAGATACGCAGTATTTT | CASSPDRGGTDTQYF
TRBJ1-1 | TRBV5-1 | few | NA | TGCGCCAGCAGCTTAGAGCAGGGGTTTGAAGCTTTCTTT | CASSLEQGFEAFF
TRBJ2-7 | TRBV6-1 | NA | TRBD1 | TGTGCCAGCAGTCCTGACAGGGTCCACGAGCAGTACTTC | CASSPDRVHEQYF
TRBJ1-2 | TRBV6-6 | NA | TRBD1 | TGTGCCAGCAGGACTGGGACAGCCTCGTATGGCTACACCTTC | CASRTGTASYGYTF
TRBJ2-2 | TRBV24-1 | NA | NA | TGTGCCACCACCTCAGGGGCCGGGGAGCTGTTTTTT | CATTSGAGELFF
TRBJ2-6 | TRBV11-2 | NA | NA | TGTGCCAGCAGCCCGGACATTAGCTCTGGGGCCAACGTCCTGACTTTC | CASSPDISSGANVLTF
TRBJ2-1 | TRBV29-1 | NA | TRBD2 | TGCAGCGTTGGTAGGCGGGAGGGCCTTATGAATGAGCAGTTCTTC | CSVGRREGLMNEQFF
TRBJ2-2 | TRBV5-1 | NA | TRBD2 | TGCGCCAGCAGCTTAGATCTAGCGGCGAACACCGGGGAGCTGTTTTTT | CASSLDLAANTGELFF
TRBJ2-1 | TRBV7-7 | NA | NA | TGTGCTAGCAGCTTAAACCCCTATCGGGAGAGCTTCAGTGAGCAGTTCTTC | CASSLNPYRESFSEQFF
TRBJ1-6 | TRBV4-2 | many | TRBD1 | TGTGCCAGCAGCCAAGAGGAGGGCAGGGGGTCTAATTCACCCCTCCACTTT | CASSQEEGRGSNSPLHF
TRBJ2-1 | TRBV5-4 | NA | TRBD1 | TGTGCCAGCAGCCTTGACAGGGCCAACTCCTACAATGAGCAGTTCTTC | CASSLDRANSYNEQFF
TRBJ2-1 | TRBV11-3 | NA | TRBD2 | TGTGCCAGCAGCTCGTTAGCGGGAGGTCTCGAGCAGTTCTTC | CASSSLAGGLEQFF